This is a list of T cell receptor beta chains from one sample in a study of cytomegalovirus exposure and HLA in healthy donors. Clones were read by immunoSEQ multiplex PCR, and TCRdb kept only the in-frame ones, dropping some. The sample lists about 86,000 clones; about four fifths were seen once. Material for sequencing was PBMCs. These receptors came from a woman between 35 and 50 years old in good health and CMV-seropositive. Both conserved end residues are part of each CDR3. The order of the fields is V gene, D gene, J gene, clone size, CDR3 protein, CDR3 DNA. A D gene is named only where the DNA matches it firmly. The size field is filled for only some rows; it gives once, few, many or a size class.

V gene: TRBV6-1
D gene: .
J gene: TRBJ1-2
clone size: .
CDR3 protein: CASSDYLNYGYTF
CDR3 DNA: TGTGCCAGCAGTGACTACCTAAACTATGGCTACACCTTC

V gene: TRBV19
D gene: .
J gene: TRBJ2-1
clone size: .
CDR3 protein: CASTIGGNNEQFF
CDR3 DNA: TGTGCCAGTACAATAGGCGGGAACAATGAGCAGTTCTTC

V gene: TRBV6-5
D gene: .
J gene: TRBJ1-5
clone size: once
CDR3 protein: CASSLDSSNQPQHF
CDR3 DNA: TGTGCCAGCAGTTTAGACAGTAGCAATCAGCCCCAGCATTTT

V gene: TRBV5-1
D gene: .
J gene: TRBJ1-5
clone size: .
CDR3 protein: CASSLSGGGNQPQHF
CDR3 DNA: TGCGCCAGCAGCTTGTCGGGGGGGGGCAATCAGCCCCAGCATTTT

V gene: TRBV10-3
D gene: .
J gene: TRBJ1-2
clone size: .
CDR3 protein: CAISADRPYGYTF
CDR3 DNA: TGTGCCATCAGTGCCGACAGACCCTATGGCTACACCTTC

V gene: TRBV4-2
D gene: TRBD2
J gene: TRBJ2-7
clone size: once
CDR3 protein: CASSPFLAGVSYEQYF
CDR3 DNA: TGTGCCAGCAGCCCCTTCTTAGCGGGAGTATCCTACGAGCAGTACTTC

V gene: TRBV14
D gene: TRBD1
J gene: TRBJ1-1
clone size: .
CDR3 protein: CASSPDSGQMNTEAFF
CDR3 DNA: TGTGCCAGCAGCCCCGACTCGGGACAGATGAACACTGAAGCTTTCTTT

V gene: TRBV5-4
D gene: .
J gene: TRBJ1-1
clone size: .
CDR3 protein: CASSFEGVNTEAFF
CDR3 DNA: TGTGCCAGCAGCTTCGAGGGAGTGAACACTGAAGCTTTCTTT

V gene: TRBV2
D gene: .
J gene: TRBJ1-1
clone size: .
CDR3 protein: CASRGGPPAEAFF
CDR3 DNA: TGTGCCAGCAGAGGTGGGCCACCGGCTGAAGCTTTCTTT

V gene: TRBV7-2
D gene: .
J gene: TRBJ1-1
clone size: .
CDR3 protein: CASSLGRRTEAFF
CDR3 DNA: TGTGCCAGCAGCTTAGGAAGGAGGACTGAAGCTTTCTTT

V gene: TRBV15
D gene: .
J gene: TRBJ1-5
clone size: .
CDR3 protein: CATSRGQMNQPQHF
CDR3 DNA: TGTGCCACCAGCAGAGGACAGATGAATCAGCCCCAGCATTTT

V gene: TRBV10-3
D gene: .
J gene: TRBJ1-2
clone size: .
CDR3 protein: CAISDLVREYGYTF
CDR3 DNA: TGTGCCATCAGTGACCTAGTCCGAGAGTATGGCTACACCTTC

V gene: TRBV27
D gene: TRBD1
J gene: TRBJ2-7
clone size: .
CDR3 protein: CASSTGTEYEQYF
CDR3 DNA: TGTGCCAGCAGTACCGGGACAGAATACGAGCAGTACTTC

V gene: TRBV4-3
D gene: TRBD2
J gene: TRBJ2-3
clone size: .
CDR3 protein: CASSPPPGTSGADTQYF
CDR3 DNA: TGCGCCAGCAGCCCACCTCCTGGGACTAGCGGGGCAGATACGCAGTATTTT

V gene: TRBV6-1
D gene: .
J gene: TRBJ2-1
clone size: .
CDR3 protein: CATNLVSDEQFF
CDR3 DNA: TGTGCCACAAATCTCGTTTCAGATGAGCAGTTCTTC

V gene: TRBV5-4
D gene: TRBD2
J gene: TRBJ2-7
clone size: few
CDR3 protein: CASSGFRGRGYEQYF
CDR3 DNA: TGTGCCAGCAGCGGATTTCGCGGGAGAGGATACGAGCAGTACTTC

V gene: TRBV6-1
D gene: .
J gene: TRBJ1-2
clone size: .
CDR3 protein: CASSEAWGVNYGYTF
CDR3 DNA: TGTGCCAGCAGTGAAGCCTGGGGCGTTAACTATGGCTACACCTTC

V gene: TRBV4-2
D gene: .
J gene: TRBJ2-7
clone size: .
CDR3 protein: CASSQASTGSYEQYF
CDR3 DNA: TGTGCCAGCAGCCAAGCGAGTACAGGCTCCTACGAGCAGTACTTC

V gene: TRBV29-1
D gene: .
J gene: TRBJ1-2
clone size: .
CDR3 protein: CSVEPGDYYGYTF
CDR3 DNA: TGCAGCGTTGAACCCGGAGACTACTATGGCTACACCTTC

V gene: TRBV7-9
D gene: .
J gene: TRBJ2-1
clone size: .
CDR3 protein: CASSLLERNEQFF
CDR3 DNA: TGTGCCAGCAGCTTGTTGGAGCGCAATGAGCAGTTCTTC

V gene: TRBV18
D gene: TRBD2
J gene: TRBJ2-7
clone size: .
CDR3 protein: CASSPGLAVSYEQYF
CDR3 DNA: TGTGCCAGCTCACCTGGACTAGCGGTATCCTACGAGCAGTACTTC

V gene: TRBV19
D gene: TRBD2
J gene: TRBJ2-7
clone size: .
CDR3 protein: CASSIEFAGVSYEQYF
CDR3 DNA: TGTGCCAGTAGTATAGAGTTTGCGGGAGTTTCCTACGAGCAGTACTTC

V gene: TRBV29-1
D gene: .
J gene: TRBJ2-7
clone size: .
CDR3 protein: CSVEDESWGETYEQYF
CDR3 DNA: TGCAGCGTTGAAGATGAGTCGTGGGGGGAAACCTACGAGCAGTACTTC

V gene: TRBV25-1
D gene: .
J gene: TRBJ2-2
clone size: .
CDR3 protein: CASSEYETGELFF
CDR3 DNA: TGTGCCAGCAGTGAATATGAGACCGGGGAGCTGTTTTTT

V gene: TRBV7-9
D gene: TRBD1
J gene: TRBJ1-2
clone size: .
CDR3 protein: CASSYPGTGGLYGYTF
CDR3 DNA: TGTGCCAGCAGCTACCCCGGGACAGGGGGTCTCTATGGCTACACCTTC

V gene: TRBV7-9
D gene: TRBD2
J gene: TRBJ2-1
clone size: .
CDR3 protein: CASSLTSLDNEQFF
CDR3 DNA: TGTGCCAGCAGCCTGACTAGCCTGGACAATGAGCAGTTCTTC

V gene: TRBV7-2
D gene: .
J gene: TRBJ1-5
clone size: few
CDR3 protein: CASSPSPPGSNQPQHF
CDR3 DNA: TGTGCCAGCAGCCCCAGTCCTCCGGGGAGCAATCAGCCCCAGCATTTT

V gene: TRBV6-5
D gene: .
J gene: TRBJ1-5
clone size: .
CDR3 protein: CASRDSKTNQPQHF
CDR3 DNA: TGTGCCAGCAGAGACAGTAAGACAAATCAGCCCCAGCATTTT

V gene: TRBV6-5
D gene: TRBD2
J gene: TRBJ2-3
clone size: few
CDR3 protein: CASSYWTSGKSDTQYF
CDR3 DNA: TGTGCCAGCAGTTACTGGACTAGCGGGAAATCAGATACGCAGTATTTT

V gene: TRBV21-1
D gene: .
J gene: TRBJ1-6
clone size: once
CDR3 protein: CASSKGGPVTSSPLHF
CDR3 DNA: TGTGCCAGCAGCAAAGGTGGCCCTGTAACGTCATCACCCCTCCACTTT

V gene: TRBV5-1
D gene: TRBD2
J gene: TRBJ2-1
clone size: .
CDR3 protein: CASSLFERGTFYNEQFF
CDR3 DNA: TGCGCCAGCAGCTTGTTCGAGCGGGGGACCTTCTACAATGAGCAGTTCTTC

V gene: TRBV6-6
D gene: .
J gene: TRBJ2-3
clone size: .
CDR3 protein: CASRSNRISDTQYF
CDR3 DNA: TGTGCCAGCAGATCGAACAGGATATCAGATACGCAGTATTTT

V gene: TRBV5-1
D gene: TRBD1
J gene: TRBJ1-2
clone size: .
CDR3 protein: CASSLDGQGRYGYTF
CDR3 DNA: TGCGCCAGCAGCTTGGACGGACAGGGGAGGTATGGCTACACCTTC

V gene: TRBV11-2
D gene: TRBD1
J gene: TRBJ1-1
clone size: .
CDR3 protein: CASSWGDRNTEAFF
CDR3 DNA: TGTGCCAGCAGCTGGGGGGACAGGAACACTGAAGCTTTCTTT

V gene: TRBV28
D gene: TRBD1
J gene: TRBJ1-4
clone size: once
CDR3 protein: CASTGQHPGEKLFF
CDR3 DNA: TGTGCCAGCACGGGACAGCACCCCGGGGAAAAACTGTTTTTT

V gene: TRBV27
D gene: TRBD2
J gene: TRBJ2-5
clone size: .
CDR3 protein: CASKVAGGRVQYF
CDR3 DNA: TGTGCCAGCAAGGTGGCGGGGGGCCGGGTGCAGTACTTC

V gene: TRBV4-1
D gene: .
J gene: TRBJ1-1
clone size: few
CDR3 protein: CASSQELMNTEAFF
CDR3 DNA: TGCGCCAGCAGCCAAGAGTTAATGAACACTGAAGCTTTCTTT

V gene: TRBV6-5
D gene: TRBD1
J gene: TRBJ1-1
clone size: .
CDR3 protein: CASSYSDRGPEAFF
CDR3 DNA: TGTGCCAGCAGTTACTCAGACAGGGGGCCAGAAGCTTTCTTT

V gene: TRBV7-9
D gene: .
J gene: TRBJ1-2
clone size: .
CDR3 protein: CASSHQSLEGYTF
CDR3 DNA: TGTGCCAGCAGCCACCAATCTCTCGAGGGCTACACCTTC

V gene: TRBV29-1
D gene: TRBD1
J gene: TRBJ2-1
clone size: .
CDR3 protein: CSFRRGQGIYNEQFF
CDR3 DNA: TGCAGCTTTCGAAGGGGACAGGGGATCTACAATGAGCAGTTCTTC

V gene: TRBV4-1
D gene: TRBD2
J gene: TRBJ2-7
clone size: .
CDR3 protein: CASSQGSGGSYEQYF
CDR3 DNA: TGCGCCAGCAGCCAGGGTAGCGGGGGATCTTACGAGCAGTACTTC

V gene: TRBV27
D gene: TRBD2
J gene: TRBJ2-2
clone size: .
CDR3 protein: CASTSGTTGELFF
CDR3 DNA: TGTGCCAGCACTAGCGGGACCACCGGGGAGCTGTTTTTT

V gene: TRBV4-3
D gene: .
J gene: TRBJ1-5
clone size: few
CDR3 protein: CASSQDSRQPQHF
CDR3 DNA: TGCGCCAGCAGCCAAGATTCGCGTCAGCCCCAGCATTTT

V gene: TRBV6-5
D gene: TRBD2
J gene: TRBJ2-7
clone size: .
CDR3 protein: CASSGGGIRYEQYF
CDR3 DNA: TGTGCCAGCTCCGGGGGGGGGATACGATACGAGCAGTACTTC

V gene: TRBV19
D gene: TRBD1
J gene: TRBJ1-5
clone size: .
CDR3 protein: CASSIQGAVQPQHF
CDR3 DNA: TGTGCCAGTAGTATCCAGGGGGCGGTTCAGCCCCAGCATTTT

V gene: TRBV10-3
D gene: TRBD2
J gene: TRBJ2-7
clone size: few
CDR3 protein: CAIRGVGWSAGDAYF
CDR3 DNA: TGTGCCATCAGAGGCGTGGGGTGGTCAGCGGGAGATGCGTACTTC

V gene: TRBV27
D gene: TRBD2
J gene: TRBJ2-3
clone size: .
CDR3 protein: CASSPLKLAGYTDTQYF
CDR3 DNA: TGTGCCAGCAGTCCTCTAAAACTAGCGGGATACACAGATACGCAGTATTTT

V gene: TRBV5-1
D gene: .
J gene: TRBJ1-4
clone size: .
CDR3 protein: CASSLEVQGTNEKLFF
CDR3 DNA: TGCGCCAGCAGCTTGGAGGTACAGGGCACTAATGAAAAACTGTTTTTT

V gene: TRBV9
D gene: .
J gene: TRBJ1-6
clone size: .
CDR3 protein: CASSVESLSSYNSPLHF
CDR3 DNA: TGTGCCAGCAGCGTAGAATCGCTAAGCTCCTATAATTCACCCCTCCACTTT

V gene: TRBV11-3
D gene: TRBD1
J gene: TRBJ1-2
clone size: .
CDR3 protein: CASSLAGGYGYTF
CDR3 DNA: TGTGCCAGCAGCTTAGCAGGGGGCTATGGCTACACCTTC

V gene: TRBV7-8
D gene: .
J gene: TRBJ1-4
clone size: .
CDR3 protein: CASSFTEATNEKLFF
CDR3 DNA: TGTGCCAGCAGCTTTACCGAGGCAACTAATGAAAAACTGTTTTTT

V gene: TRBV29-1
D gene: .
J gene: TRBJ1-1
clone size: .
CDR3 protein: CSVNRETEAFF
CDR3 DNA: TGCAGCGTTAACAGGGAAACTGAAGCTTTCTTT

V gene: TRBV5-1
D gene: .
J gene: TRBJ2-7
clone size: .
CDR3 protein: CASSSNNYEQYF
CDR3 DNA: TGCGCCAGCAGCTCGAACAACTACGAGCAGTACTTC

V gene: TRBV19
D gene: TRBD1
J gene: TRBJ1-3
clone size: .
CDR3 protein: CASTLDRGPGNTIYF
CDR3 DNA: TGTGCCAGTACCTTGGACAGGGGTCCTGGAAACACCATATATTTT